What follows describes a single T cell receptor beta chain. This sample stems from a study of blood T cell repertoires in COVID-19. Study at large: From the United States, Italy and Spain came samples of acute and convalescent COVID-19. PBMCs, B-cell-depleted T cells, or T cells were the source of the cDNA or gDNA that made up the material.

J was trimmed by 2 bases and V by 3 bases; bases with no gene match: 2. From germline, CDR1 is SGHRS and CDR2 YFSETQ. This CDR3 contains 16 residues. Study processing details: The authors estimated nucleated cell counts from reference gene primer amplification. Assay: immunoSEQ multiplex PCR; the TCRdb copy retains only in-frame clones and omits some. That table supplies the V and J calls and clone size; D and trimming were determined from the DNA. The data hold about 410,000 clones, with 80% to 90% observed a single time. The sequenced sample consisted of peripheral blood. This TCR was recovered from a woman aged 25-40 years with active or convalescent COVID-19. The chain employs TRBV5-1 and TRBJ2-3; TRBD2 matches 14 bases. The CDR3 spells CASSWTSGGYTDTQYF. CDR3 DNA: TGCGCCAGCAGCTGGACTAGCGGGGGGTACACAGATACGCAGTATTTT. Full variable domain (outside the CDR3, taken from reference TRBV5-1 and TRBJ2-3): KAGVTQTPRYLIKTRGQQVTLSCSPISGHRSVSWYQQTPGQGLQFLFEYFSETQRNKGNFPGRFSGRQFSNSRSEMNVSTLELGDSALYLCASSWTSGGYTDTQYFGPGTRLTVL.